This TCR beta chain was observed in a study of blood T cell repertoires in COVID-19 (dated by TCRdb to the early 2020s). With respect to the entire study: The collaborator samples originated in the United States, Italy and Spain and spanned the acute and convalescent phases of COVID-19. The material from the prospective study consisted of cDNA or gDNA derived from T cells, B-cell-depleted T cells, or PBMCs. The dataset comprised deeply sampled blood TCRbeta repertoires from subjects exposed to, actively infected with, or recovered from COVID-19. The repertoires were released in a freely available public database meant as a resource for research on the immune response to SARS-CoV-2. The samples were drawn from two sources: the first 160 participants of the ongoing ImmuneRACE study, and 1,254 subjects contributed by 6 global collaborators. A de-identified subject ID, COVID-19 status, age in years and sex were almost always included in the sample metadata. Where available, HLA class I and class II types were taken from metadata supplied by the sample provider and were not determined by assay-based typing.

Only a few counts were recorded for this clone. The clone's antigen remains unknown. It has no much larger one-base neighbor in the sample; base qualities were not kept. TCRbeta CDR3 regions were amplified from genomic DNA by means of the immunoSEQ Assay, a bias-controlled multiplex PCR. The paper's data handling went like this. The number of nucleated cells in each sample was estimated from the amplification of reference gene primers within the assay. Sequence reads were collapsed and filtered to measure the absolute abundance of every unique TCRbeta CDR3 rearrangement. For each sample, productive Simpson clonality was calculated as the square root of Simpson's diversity index across productive rearrangements. The table was pulled from immuneACCESS by TCRdb, which kept in-frame rearrangements only. Such tables lose some clones; where checked, under half of the loss comes from unresolved V genes, and the rest has no known cause. V and J calls and clone size are those listed in that table; D and trimming were worked out from the DNA. The sample table shows approximately 150,000 clones, and approximately 93% are seen once. The biggest ten clones account for roughly 1.9% of the sample.

V loses 8 bases of germline sequence and J loses 12 bases, and the interval between the two ends is 13 bases. Inclusive of the bounding cysteine and phenylalanine, the CDR3 is 10 residues long. Solely the CDR3 DNA is kept, with 30 bases framed from the first base. CDR1 and CDR2 are drawn from the germline V gene: MNHEY, SVGAGI. In Seattle, one collaborating source enrolled patients while the infection was active and tracked those patients longitudinally over the course of disease. Each collaborating institution followed its own protocols to collect whole blood in K2EDTA tubes. For TCRbeta analysis, collaborator samples were shipped as frozen whole blood, as isolated PBMCs, or as DNA extracted from either sample type. General study outcomes and caveats: The amount of clinical and demographic metadata varied by source and participant and was provided uncurated.

The specimen sequenced was peripheral blood. In this chain, TRBV6-5 is recombined with TRBJ1-1; TRBD1 might be the D gene, on 6 matching bases. The sequence derives from a woman in her sixties or seventies with COVID-19, enrolled during active disease. The bases read TGTGCCAGCGCAGGGACAAAAACTTTCTTT. It encodes CASAGTKTFF.